These T cell receptor beta chains were read from a single sample in a study of blood T cell repertoires in COVID-19. Repertoires were generated with immunoSEQ multiplex PCR, while TCRdb's copy carries only in-frame clones and drops some. The sample has about 140,000 clones, roughly 80% seen once. Sequences were obtained from PBMCs or T cells enriched from blood (not recorded which). These receptors came from a man aged 40-55 years with acute COVID-19. Each CDR3 is given with its conserved first and last residue.

V: TRBV7-9
CDR3: CASSRSGLAEQFF

V: TRBV7-2
CDR3: CASSLTGTGTGNTIYF

V: TRBV30
CDR3: CAWRSTGRGEYEQYF

V: TRBV7-2
CDR3: CASSFLDREHYEQYF

V: TRBV5-6
CDR3: CASSLRSQNQPQHF

V: TRBV3-1/TRBV3-2
CDR3: CASSLFQQGLRNEQFF

V: TRBV4-1
CDR3: CASSQGWGLPTEAFF

V: TRBV7-9
CDR3: CASSLASPTGDAFF

V: TRBV27
CDR3: CASSPRDRGTYEQYF

V: TRBV15
CDR3: CATSRALTNEKLFF

V: TRBV5-1
CDR3: CASSLIQGSTDTQYF

V: TRBV18
CDR3: CASSPAVGSGSYNEQFF

V: TRBV7-2
CDR3: CASSLAQGTEQFF

V: TRBV7-2
CDR3: CASSSLTRGETQYF

V: TRBV27
CDR3: CASSLRLAGTDTQYF

V: TRBV28
CDR3: CASSLFGDTGRETQYF

V: TRBV7-8
CDR3: CASSSEGQFASGNTIYF

V: TRBV3-1/TRBV3-2
CDR3: CASSQNREGGYTF

V: TRBV7-9
CDR3: CASSQTSGSNTGELFF

V: TRBV28
CDR3: CASRPGRLSSYNSPLHF

V: TRBV28
CDR3: CASSQTQGGALNLHF

V: TRBV2
CDR3: CASSVRVSTGELFF

V: TRBV29-1
CDR3: CSVYFPGQSEKLFF

V: TRBV3-1/TRBV3-2
CDR3: CASSQVQARQTQYF

V: TRBV5-5
CDR3: CASSFREVRNQPQHF

V: TRBV29-1
CDR3: CSVGGQGAFNYGYTF

V: TRBV19
CDR3: CASSLGQGAHQPQHF

V: TRBV7-2
CDR3: CASSHGLAGVNEQFF

V: TRBV25-1
CDR3: CASTRTATYNEQFF

V: TRBV7-2
CDR3: CASSLVANEKLFF

V: TRBV5-1
CDR3: CASSLEASSTDTQYF

V: TRBV11-2
CDR3: CASSLFRDSSEKLFF

V: TRBV9
CDR3: CASSPLGGRADTQYF

V: TRBV6-1
CDR3: CASSEPSGEAFF

V: TRBV7-2
CDR3: CASSFIGGGNEKLFF

V: TRBV15
CDR3: CATSGGRAGHNEQFF

V: TRBV2
CDR3: CASSSQDFNTEAFF

V: TRBV7-7
CDR3: CASSHSGLFTGTVQETQYF

V: TRBV5-1
CDR3: CASSAGQGSYEQYF

V: TRBV9
CDR3: CASSSSQGGTEAFF

V: TRBV6-1
CDR3: CASSELRGGRGPYEQYF

V: TRBV6-6
CDR3: CASRRSGEMVDEQFF

V: TRBV6-5
CDR3: CASITGGQANQPQHF

V: TRBV28
CDR3: CASSSGLYGENEQFF

V: TRBV4-1
CDR3: CASSQDLRVTDTQYF

V: TRBV24-1
CDR3: CATSTRPGQSTDTQYF

V: TRBV9
CDR3: CASSATSGTTGELFF

V: TRBV5-4
CDR3: CASSFPGDGYTF

V: TRBV28
CDR3: CASSFGRDLYEQYF

V: TRBV27
CDR3: CASSLVRGTGELFF

V: TRBV7-2
CDR3: CASSLEVGVSEQFF

V: TRBV11-3
CDR3: CASSQGVNTEAFF

V: TRBV27
CDR3: CASWSRNRAAGNTIYF

V: TRBV7-2
CDR3: CASSLTFGYSSYEQYF

V: TRBV28
CDR3: CASRVTGTGNSGEQFF

V: TRBV4-1
CDR3: CASSPRTGQGLTEAFF

V: TRBV7-9
CDR3: CASSLGGGDDTQYF

V: TRBV28
CDR3: CASSRGGSVRAFF

V: TRBV19
CDR3: CASSLTGQINSPLHF

V: TRBV29-1
CDR3: CSVEEGRPTEAFF